This TCR beta chain emerged from a study of PD-1 blockade in classical Hodgkin lymphoma (dated by TCRdb to 2020 to 2022). Background for the entire study: Nivolumab dosing was 3 mg/kg intravenously every 2 weeks, continuing until either disease progression or unacceptable toxicity. To define a peripheral blood immune signature of response to PD-1 blockade in classical Hodgkin lymphoma, the study combined TCR beta sequencing with CyTOF.

Study-level results and caveats: Lower diversity was observed in patients in whom nivolumab was started less than 1 year after ASCT, and these patients were excluded from later analyses so that confounding by immune reconstitution would be avoided. Trial patients achieving complete response had baseline diversity similar to newly diagnosed patients, whereas partial responders and progressors had significantly lower diversity. A significant rise by C4D1 was seen in CD4+ but not CD8+ TCR diversity (p=0.0027 vs p=0.16), with the rise being most apparent in complete responders (p=0.02). Newly diagnosed patients were reported to have lower baseline TCR diversity than healthy donors, and relapsed/refractory patients were reported to have lower baseline TCR diversity still. The study was limited to a single clinical trial cohort, and causes of repertoire differences, possibly disease activity or prior therapy, remained undefined.

This specimen's time point label, interpreted: cycle 1 day 1 (C1D1), immediately before nivolumab initiation. Relapse after autologous stem cell transplantation had occurred in all trial patients, and cohorts A, B and C were distinguished by prior brentuximab vedotin exposure. The trial cohort included 50 to 70 patients with relapsed/refractory classical Hodgkin lymphoma, and each patient had a best overall response of complete response, partial response or progressive disease. Single-agent nivolumab was administered to trial patients in the multi-cohort phase II CheckMate 205 trial. Best overall response was determined by an independent review committee according to the 2007 International Working Group response criteria. Trial PBMCs were obtained immediately prior to nivolumab initiation (C1D1) and on therapy at cycle 2 day 1 and cycle 4 day 1. After peripheral blood was drawn into 8 mL Vacutainer Cell Preparation Tubes, PBMCs were isolated by centrifugation and then cryopreserved.

V is reduced by 6 bases and J by 0 bases, leaving a spacing of 19 bases between them. CDR1 and CDR2, looked up from the germline V gene, are MDHEN and SYDVKM. The CDR3 goes from the cysteine to the phenylalanine over 17 residues. The retained sequence is limited to the CDR3, 51 bases, with the frame set at the first base. The Qiagen DNeasy kit was used to extract genomic DNA both from unsorted PBMCs and from the negatively selected CD4+ and CD8+ fractions. TCR beta CDR3 regions were subjected to amplification by immunoSEQ multiplex PCR with primers that anneal to V and J segments. A synthetic immune receptor repertoire was used to minimize amplification bias, and remaining bias was computationally removed after sequencing. The source study handled its data this way. Repertoire diversity was quantified as the Shannon entropy index using custom Python scripts. Unsorted, CD4+ and CD8+ repertoires were examined separately, except in combined analyses, for which CD4+ and CD8+ sequences were merged in silico. Clonal expansion was defined as a frequency increase of at least 2-fold after treatment compared with C1D1, and clones undetected at baseline were assigned a pseudocount of 0.5. Clones with 0 or 1 copy at C1D1 were classified as singleton clones, and clones with 2 or more copies were classified as non-singleton clones. Clones expanded in unsorted samples were assigned a CD4+, CD8+ or unknown annotation through matching of protein sequences in sorted samples from the same patient. Wilcoxon tests were applied to paired samples to test diversity changes from C1D1 to C4D1. TCRdb holds this immuneACCESS table with in-frame rearrangements only. Some clones are missing; in checked studies, unresolved V genes explain under half, and the rest has no known cause. That table gives V, J and clone size, and the DNA gave D and trimming. The sample table lists 35,000 to 45,000 clones, 80% to 90% of them with a count of one. 9% to 10% of the sample rests with the top ten.

Remarks on this clone: Its antigen remains undetermined. Base qualities are not recorded, but no much larger clone differs from it by a single base.

The starting material was peripheral blood mononuclear cells (PBMCs), obtained at baseline. The chain joins TRBV28 to TRBJ2-3; the D segment might be TRBD1 or TRBD2, since each matches 5 bases. The sequence came from a human donor with classical Hodgkin lymphoma. The DNA is as follows: TGTGCCAGCAGCGGGGCGGCAGGAACTATAAGCACAGATACGCAGTATTTT. Translation gives CASSGAAGTISTDTQYF.